These T cell receptor beta chains were read from a single sample in a study of control samples from healthy donors and cancer patients. Libraries were prepared by immunoSEQ multiplex PCR; TCRdb keeps only in-frame clonotypes and omits some of them. The sample includes some 200,000 clones, 91% of them seen just once. The specimen sequenced was blood. These receptors came from a woman younger than 45 in good health. Both conserved end residues are part of each CDR3. The order of the fields is CDR3 length, D gene, clone size, V gene, J gene, CDR3 DNA, CDR3 protein. A D gene is named only where the DNA matches it firmly. Rows may omit the clone size; those that give it use once, few, many or a size class.

>13|-|-|TRBV28|TRBJ1-6
TGTGCCAGCAGTCCAGGGAGGAACTCACCCCTCCACTTT
CASSPGRNSPLHF
>15|-|-|TRBV28|TRBJ1-3
TGTGCCAGCAGTTTGGGCGGACTCTCTGGAAACACCATATATTTT
CASSLGGLSGNTIYF
>13|-|-|TRBV7-9|TRBJ2-3
TGTGCCAGCAGATCTAGTCGGACGGATACGCAGTATTTT
CASRSSRTDTQYF
>13|-|few|TRBV6-4|TRBJ1-1
TGTGCCAGCAGTGACTCGGATAACACTGAAGCTTTCTTT
CASSDSDNTEAFF
>14|-|-|TRBV30|TRBJ1-5
TGTGCCTGGAGTGTACACGCACCGGGTCAGCCCCAGCATTTT
CAWSVHAPGQPQHF
>16|TRBD1|-|TRBV9|TRBJ1-2
TGTGCCAGCAGCGCCCCAGGGGGGACATCCGGCTATGGCTACACCTTC
CASSAPGGTSGYGYTF
>15|TRBD1|-|TRBV18|TRBJ2-4
TGTGCCAGCTCACCCGACAGGGGCGGTCAAAACATTCAGTACTTC
CASSPDRGGQNIQYF
>13|-|-|TRBV18|TRBJ1-5
TGTGCCAGCTCACCGACAGCTAATCAGCCCCAGCATTTT
CASSPTANQPQHF
>13|TRBD1|-|TRBV10-3|TRBJ1-4
TGTGCCATAGGACAGGGGCATAATGAAAAACTGTTTTTT
CAIGQGHNEKLFF
>13|-|-|TRBV11-3|TRBJ2-1
TGTGCCAGCAGCTTTGCCTACAGCAATGAGCAGTTCTTC
CASSFAYSNEQFF
>14|-|once|TRBV19|TRBJ2-3
TGTGCCAGTAGTATTAGGGGTATCACAGATACGCAGTATTTT
CASSIRGITDTQYF
>14|TRBD1|-|TRBV5-1|TRBJ2-3
TGCGCCAGCATTGGGGACAGGGGCACAGATACGCAGTATTTT
CASIGDRGTDTQYF
>13|TRBD1|few|TRBV7-9|TRBJ1-2
TGTGCCAGCAGCAGGACAGGGAACTATGGCTACACCTTC
CASSRTGNYGYTF
>15|TRBD2|-|TRBV4-2|TRBJ2-3
TGTGCCAGCAGCCAAGTGGCTAGCGGGACAGATACGCAGTATTTT
CASSQVASGTDTQYF
>14|-|-|TRBV9|TRBJ2-1
TGTGCCAGCAGCGTAGTCGGAACACCCAATGAGCAGTTCTTC
CASSVVGTPNEQFF
>15|-|-|TRBV21-1|TRBJ2-7
TGTGCCAGCAGCAAGTCGCGGGAGGTGCCCTACGAGCAGTACTTC
CASSKSREVPYEQYF
>12|-|-|TRBV29-1|TRBJ1-2
TGCAGCGTTGACAGGGTGGGCTATGGCTACACCTTC
CSVDRVGYGYTF
>12|-|once|TRBV29-1|TRBJ2-7
TGCAGCGCCCGGGACGGCCCCTACGAGCAGTACTTC
CSARDGPYEQYF
>14|TRBD1|-|TRBV6-1|TRBJ2-3
TGTGCCAGCAGTGAAGGTGGCAGGGGGGATACGCAGTATTTT
CASSEGGRGDTQYF
>15|TRBD2|-|TRBV7-9|TRBJ2-3
TGTGCCAGCAGCAAACTAGCGACCAGCACAGATACGCAGTATTTT
CASSKLATSTDTQYF
>15|TRBD1|once|TRBV5-1|TRBJ2-7
TGCGCCAGCAGCTTGGGGGGACAGGGCTCCTACGAGCAGTACTTC
CASSLGGQGSYEQYF
>12|-|-|TRBV9|TRBJ1-2
TGTGCCAGCAGCCTCGGACACTATGGCTACACCTTC
CASSLGHYGYTF
>14|-|-|TRBV6-2/TRBV6-3|TRBJ1-5
TGTGCCAGCAGTTATTGGGGGAACAATCAGCCCCAGCATTTT
CASSYWGNNQPQHF
>18|TRBD1|-|TRBV24-1|TRBJ1-3
TGTGCCACAATGACGGGACAGGGGTATCGAAGCTCTGGAAACACCATATATTTT
CATMTGQGYRSSGNTIYF
>15|-|-|TRBV28|TRBJ2-2
TGTGCCAGCAGTTTTGTACAGGCGAACACCGGGGAGCTGTTTTTT
CASSFVQANTGELFF
>15|TRBD2|-|TRBV27|TRBJ2-7
TGTGCCAGCAGTCCGCCGGGACTAGGTCTGTACGAGCAGTACTTC
CASSPPGLGLYEQYF
>16|-|-|TRBV6-5|TRBJ1-3
TGTGCCAGCAGTTCGGGCGGGACGGACTCTGGAAACACCATATATTTT
CASSSGGTDSGNTIYF
>14|-|few|TRBV2|TRBJ2-3
TGTGCCAGCAGTGTAGTGACAGGCACAGATACGCAGTATTTT
CASSVVTGTDTQYF
>14|TRBD2|-|TRBV27|TRBJ2-7
TGTGCCAGCAGTTTCGGACTAGGCCTCTACGAGCAGTACTTC
CASSFGLGLYEQYF
>15|TRBD2|-|TRBV19|TRBJ2-1
TGTGCCAGTAGTGAATGGGCGGGAGTGGGGAATGAGCAGTTCTTC
CASSEWAGVGNEQFF
>16|TRBD2|few|TRBV27|TRBJ2-3
TGTGCCAGCAGGGCCCTAGCGGGGGGCTCCACAGATACGCAGTATTTT
CASRALAGGSTDTQYF
>14|TRBD2|once|TRBV3-1/TRBV3-2|TRBJ2-3
TGTGCCAGCAGCCAGCGGGGGGGCTCAGATACGCAGTATTTT
CASSQRGGSDTQYF
>14|TRBD1|few|TRBV18|TRBJ1-2
TGTGCCAGCTCACCCTTCAGGGGGCAAAATGGCTACACCTTC
CASSPFRGQNGYTF
>14|TRBD2|-|TRBV10-3|TRBJ2-7
TGTGCCATCAGTGACCCGGGACTAGGCTACGAGCAGTACTTC
CAISDPGLGYEQYF
>14|-|-|TRBV2|TRBJ1-1
TGTGCCAGCAGTGAAACGGGGCTGAACACTGAAGCTTTCTTT
CASSETGLNTEAFF
>15|-|-|TRBV7-2|TRBJ1-5
TGTGCCAGCAGCTTAGGCATCGGGAGCAATCAGCCCCAGCATTTT
CASSLGIGSNQPQHF
>15|TRBD2|once|TRBV7-3|TRBJ2-3
TGTGCCAGCAGCCCTAGCGGGAGGGGCACAGATACGCAGTATTTT
CASSPSGRGTDTQYF
>14|-|-|TRBV28|TRBJ1-1
TGTGCCAGCAGTTCACCTGGGGGTAACACTGAAGCTTTCTTT
CASSSPGGNTEAFF
>13|-|-|TRBV6-1|TRBJ1-1
TGTGCCAGCAGTGACAGGGAGAACACTGAAGCTTTCTTT
CASSDRENTEAFF
>20|TRBD2|-|TRBV7-2|TRBJ2-1
TGTGCCAGCAGCTTAGCCCGTAGCGGGAGGGCCGGTTGGCATTACAATGAGCAGTTCTTC
CASSLARSGRAGWHYNEQFF
>14|-|-|TRBV9|TRBJ1-6
TGTGCCAGCAGCGTAGTGCCAGATAATTCACCCCTCCACTTT
CASSVVPDNSPLHF
>14|-|-|TRBV18|TRBJ1-2
TGTGCCAGCTCACCAGGGGGTGATAACTATGGCTACACCTTC
CASSPGGDNYGYTF
>15|-|-|TRBV18|TRBJ1-4
TGTGCCAGCTCACCACAGGGAATCGAGAAGGAAAAACTGTTTTTT
CASSPQGIEKEKLFF
>14|-|once|TRBV4-1|TRBJ1-1
TGCGCCAGCAGCCAGCCGACGGAGAACACTGAAGCTTTCTTT
CASSQPTENTEAFF